Given below is one T cell receptor beta chain in context. This record belongs to a study of technical replicates of blood from a handful of donors. Assay: immunoSEQ multiplex PCR; the TCRdb copy retains only in-frame clones and omits some. The top ten clones hold around 0.33% of a sample with 80,000 to 95,000 clones, 95% to 97% of them seen once. J was trimmed by 4 bases and V by 6 bases; bases with no gene match: 6. Looked up from germline, CDR1 is MDHEN and CDR2 is SYDVKM. This CDR3 has 15 amino acids. The source material was T cells isolated from PBMCs. The chain couples TRBV28 to TRBJ2-7; 13 bases are shared with TRBD2. The sequence derives from a human donor in good health. The CDR3 DNA reads TGTGCCAGCAGCCCGGGACTAGCGGGAAAGTACGAGCAGTACTTC. Translating it yields CASSPGLAGKYEQYF.